The 32 T cell receptor beta chains given below trace back to one sample, sequenced in a study of T-cell reconstitution after alpha-beta-depleted transplantation in children. Unique molecular identifiers featured in how the TCRbeta library was prepared. TCRdb reanalysed the PCR reads using MiXCR and keeps one entry per CDR3 protein. The repertoire holds around 200,000 distinct CDR3 sequences, approximately 9.5% seen once, with 6.2% in the top ten. Here the sequenced sample was PBMCs from the stem cell graft donor, taken from the stem cell graft. The receptors stem from a human donor who donated a stem cell graft to a child with acute lymphoblastic leukemia.

This clonotype was picked up a small number of times. This sequence joins TRBV10-3 and TRBJ1-2; D is possibly TRBD1 (6 bases). This CDR3 region has 15 residues. Germline CDR1 and CDR2: ENHRY and SYGVKD. V was cut by 2 bases and J by 6 bases, with 16 bases left in between. CDR3: CAISESYGGPDGYTF. For the CDR3, the DNA is TGTGCCATCAGTGAGAGCTATGGGGGGCCCGATGGCTACACCTTC.

There are many counts of this clonotype. The CDR3 loop reads CAISGGGGSTDTQYF. Written as DNA, the CDR3 is TGTGCCATCAGCGGAGGAGGGGGAAGCACAGATACGCAGTATTTT. V gene TRBV10-3 combines with J gene TRBJ2-3, with D perhaps assigned TRBD1 or TRBD2 (6 bases each). Trimming pared 6 bases from V and 0 bases from J, leaving 13 bases between. Germline loops: CDR1 ENHRY, CDR2 SYGVKD. CDR3 length: 15 residues.

The V gene is TRBV11-2, the J gene TRBJ2-2, with D unresolved. Germline CDR1 SGHAT, CDR2 FQNNGV. This CDR3 is built from 15 residues. Trimming removed 1 base at V and 7 bases at J, with 13 bases between. DNA of the CDR3: TGTGCCAGCAGCTTAGCGGTTGCCGGGCACGGGGAGCTGTTTTTT. Encoded protein: CASSLAVAGHGELFF.

This clonotype has ten or more counts. The rearrangement uses TRBV12-3 or TRBV12-4 and TRBJ2-1, with D uncertain. Trimming pared 5 bases from V and 0 bases from J, leaving 11 bases between. The CDR3 covers 15 residues. CDR3 amino acids: CASSVSRSSYNEQFF. The CDR3 DNA sequence: TGTGCCAGCAGTGTTTCAAGGAGCTCCTACAATGAGCAGTTCTTC.

This clonotype appeared a few times. V and J are TRBV20-1 and TRBJ1-2, with TRBD1 matching 8 bases. Germline V CDR1 and CDR2: DFQATT, SNEGSKA (reference sequence). V gave up 3 bases and J gave up 7 bases; unmatched junction bases: 19. This CDR3 has 17 residues. This CDR3 is CSASGHTRDRGSSGYTF. The CDR3 DNA is TGCAGTGCTAGCGGCCACACGCGAGACAGGGGTTCGAGTGGCTACACCTTC.

This chain joins TRBV7-2 and TRBJ2-7; 7 nucleotides line up with TRBD1. CDR1 is SGHTA, CDR2 FQGNSA, per germline. This CDR3 spans 15 amino acids. V shed 1 base, J shed 3 bases, and the junction held 6 bases outside the gene matches. The chain's CDR3 is CASSLGGTDIYEQYF. CDR3 in DNA: TGTGCCAGCAGCTTAGGTGGGACAGATATCTACGAGCAGTACTTC.

This clonotype was counted between two and nine times. The CDR3: CASSLPSGGAWQETQYF. As DNA, the CDR3 is TGTGCCAGCAGCTTACCTAGCGGGGGGGCCTGGCAAGAGACCCAGTACTTC. The V call is TRBV11-2, the J call TRBJ2-5, with 12 bases matching TRBD2. CDR1 is SGHAT, CDR2 FQNNGV, per germline. With 2 bases clipped from V and 2 bases from J, the junction kept 6 bases outside the gene matches. There are 17 residues in the CDR3.

This chain connects TRBV20-1 to TRBJ2-5; perhaps TRBD2 as D (6 bases). From germline, CDR1 is DFQATT and CDR2 SNEGSKA (reference sequence). The CDR3 runs to 16 residues. The germline V and J ends were trimmed by 2 bases and 4 bases, with 20 bases remaining between them. CDR3 DNA sequence: TGCAGTGCTAGACAGAGACCGGGAGCCGTTGGAGAGACCCAGTACTTC. It encodes CSARQRPGAVGETQYF.

This clonotype was picked up many times. The rearrangement links TRBV5-1 to TRBJ1-1; 8 bases align to TRBD1. Trimming took 0 bases from V and 8 from J; bases not matched to a gene: 6. Germline CDR1 and CDR2: SGHRS and YFSETQ. The CDR3 runs 14 residues. The CDR3 region is CASSLAGQGREAFF. The CDR3 nucleotides read TGCGCCAGCAGCTTGGCTGGACAGGGTCGAGAAGCTTTCTTT.

This clonotype was seen many times. The V and J genes are TRBV27 and TRBJ1-5; D gene uncertain. CDR1 and CDR2 (germline): MNHEY, SMNVEV (reference sequence). With 0 bases removed from V and 4 bases from J, the gap between germline ends came to 16 bases. The CDR3 loop spans 17 amino acids. The CDR3 sequence: CASSLSITTLGNQPQHF. CDR3 coding DNA: TGTGCCAGCAGTTTATCGATTACCACCCTGGGGAATCAGCCCCAGCATTTT.

This clonotype was counted at least ten times. The chain uses TRBV4-3 and TRBJ2-2; D gene uncertain. The V gene's germline CDR1 is LGHNA and CDR2 YSLEER. Trimming left V 0 bases short and J 2 bases short, with 7 bases between. The CDR3 consists of 15 residues. This chain's CDR3 is CASSQDSVNTGELFF. The CDR3, as DNA: TGCGCCAGCAGCCAAGATTCAGTAAACACCGGGGAGCTGTTTTTT.

CDR3 residues: CASSFQGGELFF. CDR3 nucleotide sequence: TGTGCCAGCAGTTTTCAGGGTGGGGAGCTGTTTTTT. This chain joins TRBV6-5 and TRBJ2-2; a weak D match, TRBD1 (5 bases). Trimming removed 4 bases at V and 8 bases at J, with 8 bases between. Looked up from germline, CDR1 is MNHEY and CDR2 is SVGAGI. This CDR3 contains 12 residues.

The J gene is TRBJ2-5, the V gene TRBV9; 9 positions agree with TRBD2. The CDR3 sequence is 15 residues long. Germline V gene sequence: CDR1 SGDLS, CDR2 YYNGEE. Trimming took 1 base from V and 3 from J; bases not matched to a gene: 4. DNA for the CDR3: TGTGCCAGCAGCGTATTAGCGGGGGCGGAAGAGACCCAGTACTTC. It specifies CASSVLAGAEETQYF.

This clonotype has only a few counts. This chain uses TRBV7-2 with TRBJ2-1, with a weak D call TRBD1 (6 bases). Trimming removed 1 base at V and 5 bases at J, with 9 bases between. From germline, CDR1 is SGHTA and CDR2 FQGNSA. This CDR3 is built from 14 residues. The CDR3: CASSLGNRDNEQFF. As DNA, the CDR3 is TGTGCCAGCAGCTTAGGCAACAGGGACAATGAGCAGTTCTTC. Full variable domain (rest looked up from reference TRBV7-2 and TRBJ2-1): GAGVSQSPSNKVTEKGKDVELRCDPISGHTALYWYRQSLGQGLEFLIYFQGNSAPDKSGLPSDRFSAERTGGSVSTLTIQRTQQEDSAVYLCASSLGNRDNEQFFGPGTRLTVL.

This clonotype has only a few counts. The chain couples TRBV25-1 to TRBJ1-1; D possibly corresponds to TRBD1 (6 bases). The CDR3 loop spans 15 amino acids. CDR1 MGHDK and CDR2 SYGVNS come from the germline V gene. V lost 6 bases and J lost 7, with 21 bases in between. Here the CDR3 reads CASSHRLGGRHEAFF. The CDR3 bases are TGTGCCAGCAGCCACCGATTGGGGGGGCGGCATGAAGCTTTCTTT. The full variable domain, rest sourced from reference TRBV25-1 and TRBJ1-1, is EADIYQTPRYLVIGTGKKITLECSQTMGHDKMYWYQQDPGMELHLIHYSYGVNSTEKGDLSSESTVSRIRTEHFPLTLESARPSHTSQYLCASSHRLGGRHEAFFGQGTRLTVV.

The gene calls are TRBV5-5 and TRBJ2-7; no reliable D call. V was shortened by 0 bases and J by 0 bases, with 10 bases between the two germline ends. The length of the CDR3 is 15 residues. CDR1 is SGHKS, CDR2 YYEKEE, per germline (reference sequence). This chain's CDR3 is CASSLDSPLSYEQYF. The CDR3 DNA follows: TGTGCCAGCAGCTTGGATTCTCCTCTCTCCTACGAGCAGTACTTC.

This clonotype has a handful of counts. This sequence joins TRBV12-3 or TRBV12-4 and TRBJ1-2; tentative D call: TRBD1 (5 bases). Trimming left V 5 bases short and J 8 bases short, with 12 bases between. The CDR3 runs 12 residues. Written as DNA, the CDR3 is TGTGCCAGCAGTCATTCTCGGACAGGCTACACCTTC. Protein: CASSHSRTGYTF.

V and J are TRBV5-1 and TRBJ1-3; 8 nucleotides match TRBD1. This CDR3 contains 15 residues. V lost 2 bases, J lost 3 bases, and 4 bases stayed unmatched. Looked up from germline, CDR1 is SGHRS and CDR2 is YFSETQ. CDR3 residues: CASSFQGANGNTIYF. In nucleotides, the CDR3 is TGCGCCAGCAGCTTTCAGGGGGCGAATGGAAACACCATATATTTT.

This chain connects TRBV4-2 to TRBJ1-2; possible D gene TRBD1, 6 bases. V gave up 1 base and J gave up 7 bases, with 22 bases separating them. Germline V CDR1 and CDR2: LGHNA, YNFKEQ. There are 17 residues in the CDR3. Here the CDR3 DNA reads TGTGCCAGCAGCCAAGGAAGGGGGGCCGCAGACGGAGGTGGCTACACCTTC. Protein sequence: CASSQGRGAADGGGYTF.

This clonotype appeared once. A much larger clone lies a single base off, so this may be a read error. The genes are TRBV7-2 and TRBJ2-3; 9 bases map to TRBD1. The CDR3 consists of 13 residues. Germline assignment: CDR1 SGHTA and CDR2 FQGNSA. The CDR3 region is CAGSLGTGNTQYF. The CDR3, as DNA: TGTGCCGGCAGCTTAGGGACAGGGAATACGCAGTATTTT.

The chain joins TRBV27 to TRBJ2-7, with 13 bases lining up with TRBD2. Germline loops: CDR1 MNHEY, CDR2 SMNVEV (reference sequence). The CDR3 has 15 amino acids. V lost 3 bases to trimming and J lost 7 bases; unmatched junction nucleotides: 6. The CDR3: CASSFNPGLAGEQYF. Here the CDR3 DNA reads TGTGCCAGCAGTTTCAATCCGGGACTAGCGGGAGAGCAGTACTTC.

This clonotype has more than one count but fewer than ten. The genes are TRBV5-1 and TRBJ2-7; D might be TRBD2 (6 bases). Trimming left V 1 base short and J 7 bases short, with 12 bases between. The CDR3 runs to 13 residues. Germline V gives CDR1 SGHRS, CDR2 YFSETQ. The CDR3 loop reads CASSLLGGGEQYF. DNA for the CDR3: TGCGCCAGCAGCTTGTTGGGAGGTGGGGAGCAGTACTTC.

The CDR3 here is CASSLEVPQQYF. As DNA, the CDR3 is TGTGCCAGCAGCTTGGAAGTTCCCCAGCAGTACTTC. The rearrangement uses TRBV5-5 and TRBJ2-7; D is undetermined. Trimming removed 0 bases from V and 8 bases from J, with 9 bases in between. Per germline, CDR1 SGHKS and CDR2 YYEKEE (reference sequence). The CDR3 is 12 residues long.

This clonotype was recorded at least ten times. The rearrangement uses TRBV6-4 and TRBJ2-3, with 7 positions matching TRBD2. Germline loops: CDR1 MRHNA, CDR2 SNTAGT. This CDR3 region has 15 residues. V shed 3 bases, J shed 4 bases, and the junction held 7 bases outside the gene matches. The DNA of the CDR3 is TGTGCCAGCAGTGAGAGCGGGGCGTCCCCAGATACGCAGTATTTT. This translates into CASSESGASPDTQYF.

This clonotype has a count of ten or more. The gene calls are TRBV11-2 and TRBJ2-1, with D perhaps matching TRBD2 (7 bases). This CDR3 spans 20 amino acids. CDR1 is SGHAT and CDR2 is FQNNGV in the germline V gene. V lost 0 bases and J 4 bases, leaving 25 bases between the germline ends. CDR3 sequence (DNA): TGTGCCAGCAGCTTAGAAGGGGGGGAGACATCCGCGGGGGCTTACAATGAGCAGTTCTTC. Encoded protein: CASSLEGGETSAGAYNEQFF.

This clonotype was observed a few times. The rearrangement joins TRBV5-1 to TRBJ1-2, with 9 bases aligning to TRBD1. Trimming cost V 0 bases and J 7 bases; bases outside gene matches: 4. This CDR3 region has 14 residues. Germline V gives CDR1 SGHRS, CDR2 YFSETQ. CDR3: CASSLEGTGSGYTF. In nucleotides, the CDR3 is TGCGCCAGCAGCTTGGAGGGGACAGGGAGTGGCTACACCTTC. The full variable domain, in which reference TRBV5-1 and TRBJ1-2 provide the parts outside the CDR3, is KAGVTQTPRYLIKTRGQQVTLSCSPISGHRSVSWYQQTPGQGLQFLFEYFSETQRNKGNFPGRFSGRQFSNSRSEMNVSTLELGDSALYLCASSLEGTGSGYTFGSGTRLTVV.

This clonotype has more than one count but fewer than ten. CDR3 nucleotides: TGTGCCAGCAGCCAGGGAGTTGCAACTAATGAAAAACTGTTTTTT. Its protein is CASSQGVATNEKLFF. This chain links TRBV5-6 with TRBJ1-4; a possible D gene is TRBD1 (5 bases). Trimming left V 4 bases short and J 0 bases short, with 10 bases between. In germline, CDR1 is SGHDT, CDR2 YYEEEE. CDR3 length: 15 amino acids.

This clonotype was seen many times. The rearrangement uses TRBV27 and TRBJ2-2, with TRBD2 as a possible D gene (5 bases). Trimming removed 3 bases at V and 4 bases at J, with 15 bases between. CDR1 is MNHEY, CDR2 SMNVEV, per germline (reference sequence). This CDR3 spans 16 amino acids. The chain's CDR3 is CASSLSLSGVTGELFF. Written as DNA, the CDR3 is TGTGCCAGCAGTTTGTCCCTATCCGGGGTCACCGGGGAGCTGTTTTTT.

The chain couples TRBV5-1 to TRBJ2-2; D is undetermined. This CDR3 spans 16 amino acids. Looked up from germline, CDR1 is SGHRS and CDR2 is YFSETQ. V dropped 0 bases and J dropped 5 bases, with 14 bases sitting between them. DNA for the CDR3: TGCGCCAGCAGCTTGGATGGGATGCGCATAACCGGGGAGCTGTTTTTT. It is translated as CASSLDGMRITGELFF.

This clonotype has more than one count but fewer than ten. The chain links TRBV2 to TRBJ1-1; tentatively, D is TRBD1 (5 bases). The CDR3 runs to 14 residues. Germline-derived CDR1 and CDR2 are SNHLY and FYNNEI. V lost 11 bases and J 0 bases, leaving 16 bases between the germline ends. CDR3: CASIQGPMNTEAFF. The CDR3 region has the DNA TGTGCCTCTATCCAGGGACCCATGAACACTGAAGCTTTCTTT.

This clonotype has a count of ten or more. This chain connects TRBV5-6 to TRBJ2-2; TRBD2 agrees at 9 bases. J lost 3 bases, V lost 7 bases, and 10 bases had no gene match. This CDR3 is built from 16 residues. The germline V gene has CDR1 SGHDT and CDR2 YYEEEE. The CDR3 is CASARRGGVDTGELFF. DNA of the CDR3: TGTGCCAGCGCCCGTCGCGGGGGGGTCGACACCGGGGAGCTGTTTTTT. Filled out from reference TRBV5-6 and TRBJ2-2, the complete variable domain reads DAGVTQSPTHLIKTRGQQVTLRCSPKSGHDTVSWYQQALGQGPQFIFQYYEEEERQRGNFPDRFSGHQFPNYSSELNVNALLLGDSALYLCASARRGGVDTGELFFGEGSRLTVL.

This clonotype turned up a few times. The chain carries TRBV5-5 and TRBJ2-7, with a tentative D call TRBD1 (6 bases). Germline CDR1 reads SGHKS; CDR2 reads YYEKEE (reference sequence). The CDR3 totals 17 residues. Trimming removed 4 bases at V and 6 bases at J, with 26 bases between. The CDR3 reads CASSRAATTGFVGEQYF. The CDR3 DNA reads as TGTGCCAGCAGCCGAGCGGCAACTACAGGGTTTGTGGGCGAGCAGTACTTC.